The 19 T cell receptor beta chains reported below all come from one sample, sequenced in a study of CD8 T cell repertoires and HIV-1 epitope variants. Data came from immunoSEQ multiplex PCR; TCRdb stores just in-frame clones and leaves some out. The table includes over 90,000 clones, roughly four fifths detected once. Sequencing was done on a sample of uncultured baseline CD8+ T cells from peripheral blood mononuclear cells (PBMCs). Receptors originate from a male donor with HIV.

This CDR3 is CSVVGARDRGYNEQFF. DNA for the CDR3: TGCAGCGTTGTGGGGGCGAGGGACAGGGGCTACAATGAGCAGTTCTTC. The chain couples TRBV29-1 to TRBJ2-1, with 10 bases lining up with TRBD1. This CDR3 is built from 16 residues. The J segment lost 3 bases and the V segment lost 4 bases, leaving 9 bases of the junction unmatched. The germline V gene encodes CDR1 SQVTM and CDR2 ANQGSEA.

V gene TRBV5-8 combines with J gene TRBJ2-3; D is perhaps TRBD1 (6 bases). The CDR3 totals 17 residues. Germline V CDR1 and CDR2: SGHTS, YDEGEE. The V end was cut by 3 bases, the J end by 0 bases, with 17 bases between. The CDR3 bases are TGTGCCAGCAGCTGGCAGACTGGGACATCTAGCACAGATACGCAGTATTTT. It is translated as CASSWQTGTSSTDTQYF.

The chain links TRBV2 to TRBJ2-7; 11 nucleotides align to TRBD1. Germline trimming cut 6 bases from V and 4 bases from J; bases unmatched to any gene: 2. Per germline, CDR1 SNHLY and CDR2 FYNNEI. The CDR3 sequence is 13 residues long. This CDR3 is CASSGQGAYEQYF. CDR3 coding DNA: TGTGCCAGCAGCGGACAGGGGGCGTACGAGCAGTACTTC.

The chain uses TRBV5-6 and TRBJ2-7, with TRBD2 matching 8 bases. This CDR3 is 18 amino acids long. CDR1 is SGHDT and CDR2 is YYEEEE in the germline V gene. V lost 2 bases, J lost 2 bases, and 15 bases stayed unmatched. The DNA for the CDR3 is TGTGCCAGCAGCTTAATCACGGGGGGGCCCGGGAGCGCCTACGAGCAGTACTTC. This gives the protein CASSLITGGPGSAYEQYF.

In its sample, this clone was seen a few times. The chain carries TRBV5-8 and TRBJ1-2, with 8 bases that match TRBD1. Germline CDR1 reads SGHTS; CDR2 reads YDEGEE. With V trimmed by 4 bases and J by 3 bases, 8 bases remained unmatched. This CDR3 is 15 amino acids long. In DNA form, the CDR3 reads TGTGCCAGCAGCCCGGGGGACAGGACCTACTATGGCTACACCTTC. This codes for CASSPGDRTYYGYTF.

The rearrangement links TRBV18 to TRBJ2-7; 8 bases agree with TRBD1. The junction had 4 bases not matched to a gene; V was cut back by 6 bases and J by 6 bases. Germline V gene data show CDR1 as KGHSH and CDR2 as LQKENI. The CDR3 totals 12 residues. CDR3 DNA sequence: TGTGCCAGCTCCCGGACAGGGTCCGAGCAGTACTTC. Its protein product is CASSRTGSEQYF.

This clone showed up just once. The chain couples TRBV6-5 to TRBJ2-1; unclear D gene. Germline V gene data show CDR1 as MNHEY and CDR2 as SVGAGI. V lost 7 bases, J lost 2 bases, and 15 bases lay in between. This CDR3 comprises 15 residues. CDR3 region: CASTQTVGTYNEQFF. The CDR3 DNA sequence: TGTGCCAGCACGCAGACCGTAGGCACCTACAATGAGCAGTTCTTC.

V is TRBV18 and J is TRBJ1-2; perhaps TRBD1 as D (6 bases). Germline V gives CDR1 KGHSH, CDR2 LQKENI. The CDR3 extends over 16 amino acids. Trimming stripped 3 bases from V and 4 bases from J, with 18 bases between. The CDR3 bases are TGTGCCAGCTCACCCTCGGGGGGGACAACTTCCTATGGCTACACCTTC. Amino acids: CASSPSGGTTSYGYTF.

The V gene is TRBV7-6, the J gene TRBJ2-7; 11 bases fit TRBD1. The ends lost 6 bases at V and 4 bases at J; junction bases unmatched: 5. CDR1 is SGHVS, CDR2 FNYEAQ, per germline. The length of the CDR3 is 14 residues. CDR3 in DNA: TGTGCCAGCAGTCCCGGGACAGGGGGATACGAGCAGTACTTC. As protein: CASSPGTGGYEQYF.

V usage is TRBV19 and J usage is TRBJ2-5, with 11 positions matching TRBD2. CDR3 size: 16 residues. V gave up 3 bases and J gave up 4 bases; unmatched junction bases: 7. Germline values: CDR1 LNHDA, CDR2 SQIVND (reference sequence). CDR3 coding DNA: TGTGCCAGTAGTATCCCTGGAACTAGCGGGAGAGAGACCCAGTACTTC. It codes for CASSIPGTSGRETQYF. The full variable domain, with the rest looked up from reference TRBV19 and TRBJ2-5, is DGGITQSPKYLFRKEGQNVTLSCEQNLNHDAMYWYRQDPGQGLRLIYYSQIVNDFQKGDIAEGYSVSREKKESFPLTVTSAQKNPTAFYLCASSIPGTSGRETQYFGPGTRLLVL.

CDR3 protein: CASSPRGFNEKLFF. In DNA, the CDR3 is TGTGCCAGCAGTCCTCGGGGTTTCAATGAAAAACTGTTTTTT. The V and J genes are TRBV27 and TRBJ1-4; unclear D gene. V was shortened by 5 bases and J by 5 bases, with 12 bases between the two germline ends. The germline V gene has CDR1 MNHEY and CDR2 SMNVEV (reference sequence). CDR3 length equals 14 residues.

The chain combines TRBV6-6 with TRBJ1-5, with D possibly being TRBD1 (5 bases). The germline V gene has CDR1 MNHNY and CDR2 SVGAGI (reference sequence). V lost 7 bases and J lost 2, with 15 bases in between. The CDR3 contains 15 residues. CDR3 in amino acids: CASTLTTGGNQPQHF. The CDR3 nucleotides are TGTGCCAGCACTCTTACAACGGGGGGCAATCAGCCCCAGCATTTT.

This chain joins TRBV30 and TRBJ1-2, with no clear D. The germline V gene encodes CDR1 GTSNPN and CDR2 SVGIG (reference sequence). CDR3 length: 13 amino acids. In nucleotides, the CDR3 is TGTGCGGCCAGGAGCTTAGCATTCTATGGCTACACCTTC. Translating it yields CAARSLAFYGYTF.

This clone was observed many times. This rearrangement joins TRBV14 to TRBJ2-6, with 11 bases fitting TRBD1. V was clipped by 3 bases and J by 1 base; unmatched bases: 11. Germline V gives CDR1 SGHDN, CDR2 FVKESK. The CDR3 sequence is 20 residues long. The chain's CDR3 is CASSQVGQGALWSGANVLTF. The CDR3 nucleotides are TGTGCCAGCAGCCAGGTTGGACAGGGGGCACTGTGGTCTGGGGCCAACGTCCTGACTTTC. Supplemented by reference TRBV14 and TRBJ2-6, the full variable domain reads EAGVTQFPSHSVIEKGQTVTLRCDPISGHDNLYWYRRVMGKEIKFLLHFVKESKQDESGMPNNRFLAERTGGTYSTLKVQPAELEDSGVYFCASSQVGQGALWSGANVLTFGAGSRLTVL.

This clone was seen just once. The V and J genes are TRBV19 and TRBJ2-2; no clear D gene. This CDR3 has 13 residues. Germline V gene lookup returns CDR1 LNHDA and CDR2 SQIVND (reference sequence). Trimming stripped 5 bases from V and 1 base from J, with 5 bases between. The CDR3: CASSLWNTGELFF. The CDR3 coding sequence is TGTGCCAGTAGTTTGTGGAACACCGGGGAGCTGTTTTTT.

This clone was picked up one time. The V and J genes are TRBV14 and TRBJ2-3; D tentatively fits TRBD1 or TRBD2 (7 bases each). Trimming took 6 bases from V and 5 from J, leaving 15 bases between them. Germline V gene data show CDR1 as SGHDN and CDR2 as FVKESK. The CDR3 runs to 14 residues. CDR3 bases: TGTGCCAGCAGGCAGGGGGGGGAAGGAGATACGCAGTATTTT. The encoded protein is CASRQGGEGDTQYF.

This chain links TRBV28 with TRBJ2-7; the D call may be TRBD1 or TRBD2 (5 bases each). CDR1 and CDR2 from the germline V gene are MDHEN and SYDVKM. V was shortened by 6 bases and J by 2 bases, with 17 bases between the two germline ends. This CDR3 contains 15 residues. The CDR3 region has the DNA TGTGCCAGCAGGGCCCCCGGGACGAATCCCTACGAGCAGTACTTC. Encoded protein: CASRAPGTNPYEQYF.

This clone has ten or more counts. The J gene is TRBJ1-4, the V gene TRBV5-1; D not resolved. Trimming took off 7 bases at V and 7 bases at J, with 14 bases between the two ends. This CDR3 is 13 amino acids long. In germline, CDR1 is SGHRS, CDR2 YFSETQ. The CDR3 DNA is TGCGCCAGCTCCCCGCTACGGGCTGAAAAACTGTTTTTT. This gives the protein CASSPLRAEKLFF.

This clone occurred a few times. The chain combines TRBV19 with TRBJ1-5; 8 bases fit TRBD1. Trimming took 7 bases from V and 7 from J; bases not matched to a gene: 6. CDR1 is LNHDA and CDR2 is SQIVND in the germline V gene (reference sequence). The CDR3 runs to 13 residues. In DNA, the CDR3 is TGTGCCAGTACGGACAGGGTCGGGCAGCCCCAGCATTTT. This codes for CASTDRVGQPQHF.